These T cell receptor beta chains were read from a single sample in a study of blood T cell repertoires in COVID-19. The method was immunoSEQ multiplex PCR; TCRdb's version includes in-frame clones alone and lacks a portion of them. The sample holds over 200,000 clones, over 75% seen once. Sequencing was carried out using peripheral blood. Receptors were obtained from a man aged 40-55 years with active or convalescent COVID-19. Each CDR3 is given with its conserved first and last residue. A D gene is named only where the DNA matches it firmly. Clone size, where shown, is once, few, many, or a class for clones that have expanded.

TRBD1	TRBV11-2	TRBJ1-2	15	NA	CASSSTDRGIYGYTF	TGTGCCAGCAGCTCAACGGACAGGGGGATCTATGGCTACACCTTC
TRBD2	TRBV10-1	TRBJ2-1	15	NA	CASSGGGSGNNEQFF	TGCGCCAGCAGTGGCGGAGGTAGCGGGAATAATGAGCAGTTCTTC
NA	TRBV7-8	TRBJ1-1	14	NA	CASSFRVPNTEAFF	TGTGCCAGCAGCTTTCGGGTTCCGAACACTGAAGCTTTCTTT
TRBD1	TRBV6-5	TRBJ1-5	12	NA	CVPDRGDQPQHF	TGTGTCCCCGACAGGGGCGATCAGCCCCAGCATTTT
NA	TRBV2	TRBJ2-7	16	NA	CASSESQVGGAYEQYF	TGTGCCAGCAGTGAAAGTCAGGTGGGAGGAGCATACGAGCAGTACTTC
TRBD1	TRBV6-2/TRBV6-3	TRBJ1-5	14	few	CASSPRQGWQPQHF	TGTGCCAGCAGTCCCCGACAGGGTTGGCAGCCCCAGCATTTT
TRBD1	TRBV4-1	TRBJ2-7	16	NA	CASSQAPTGVSYEQYF	TGCGCCAGCAGCCAAGCTCCGACAGGGGTCTCCTACGAGCAGTACTTC
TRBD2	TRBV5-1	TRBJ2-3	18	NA	CASSLGSSGSLSTDTQYF	TGCGCCAGCAGCTTGGGTTCTAGCGGGAGCCTTAGCACAGATACGCAGTATTTT
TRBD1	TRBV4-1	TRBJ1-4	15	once	CASSPRGQEREKLFF	TGCGCCAGCAGCCCTAGGGGACAGGAGAGGGAAAAACTGTTTTTT
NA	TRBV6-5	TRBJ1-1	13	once	CASSYSRGTEAFF	TGTGCCAGCAGTTACTCCCGGGGGACTGAAGCTTTCTTT
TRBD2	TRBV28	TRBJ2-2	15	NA	CASSSSGSLAGELFF	TGTGCCAGCAGTTCTAGCGGGAGCCTGGCCGGGGAGCTGTTTTTT
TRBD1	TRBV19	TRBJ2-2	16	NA	CASSAIDRGKAGELFF	TGTGCCAGTAGTGCAATTGACAGGGGGAAGGCCGGGGAGCTGTTTTTT
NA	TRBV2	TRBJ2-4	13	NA	CASRAVAKNIQYF	TGTGCCAGCAGGGCCGTAGCCAAAAACATTCAGTACTTC
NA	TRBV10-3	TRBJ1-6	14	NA	CATGGGPLNSPLHF	TGTGCCACAGGCGGGGGGCCGTTGAATTCACCCCTCCACTTT
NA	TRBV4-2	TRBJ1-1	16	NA	CASSQEVMGLGTEAFF	TGTGCCAGCAGCCAAGAAGTGATGGGGCTGGGTACTGAAGCTTTCTTT
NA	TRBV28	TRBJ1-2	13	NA	CASSSPGPYGYTF	TGTGCCAGCAGTTCCCCAGGCCCTTATGGCTACACCTTC
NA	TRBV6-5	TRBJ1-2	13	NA	CASSPDRIYGYTF	TGTGCCAGCAGTCCAGACAGAATCTATGGCTACACCTTC
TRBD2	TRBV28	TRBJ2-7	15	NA	CASSFPGLAVYEQYF	TGTGCCAGCAGTTTCCCCGGACTAGCGGTCTACGAGCAGTACTTC
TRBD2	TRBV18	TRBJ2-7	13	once	CASSPGREREQYF	TGTGCCAGCTCACCGGGGCGGGAGAGGGAGCAGTACTTC
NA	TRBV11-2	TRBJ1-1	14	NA	CASSLWGQNTEAFF	TGTGCCAGCAGCTTATGGGGGCAGAACACTGAAGCTTTCTTT
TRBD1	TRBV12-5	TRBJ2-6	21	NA	CASGLVRKTGEVDSGANVLTF	TGTGCTAGTGGTTTGGTACGAAAGACAGGGGAAGTGGACTCTGGGGCCAACGTCCTGACTTTC
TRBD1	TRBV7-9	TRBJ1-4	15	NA	CASSLVAGGGEKLFF	TGTGCCAGCAGCTTAGTCGCAGGGGGCGGTGAAAAACTGTTTTTT
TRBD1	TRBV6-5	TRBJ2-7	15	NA	CASERDPGTAYEQYF	TGTGCCAGCGAGAGAGACCCCGGGACAGCCTACGAGCAGTACTTC
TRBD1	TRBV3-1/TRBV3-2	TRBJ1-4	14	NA	CASSQGQGAEKLFF	TGTGCCAGCAGCCAAGGACAGGGGGCAGAAAAACTGTTTTTT
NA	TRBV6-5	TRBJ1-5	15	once	CASRRTENSNQPQHF	TGTGCCAGCAGACGGACAGAGAATAGCAATCAGCCCCAGCATTTT
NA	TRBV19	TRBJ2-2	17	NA	CASSIEFQRLNTGELFF	TGTGCCAGTAGTATAGAATTCCAGAGACTGAACACCGGGGAGCTGTTTTTT
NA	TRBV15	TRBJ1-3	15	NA	CATSRGPFAGNTIYF	TGTGCCACCAGCAGAGGGCCATTCGCTGGAAACACCATATATTTT
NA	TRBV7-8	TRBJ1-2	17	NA	CASSLVQSRLTNYGYTF	TGTGCCAGCAGCTTAGTACAAAGCAGACTTACTAACTATGGCTACACCTTC
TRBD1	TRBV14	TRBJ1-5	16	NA	CASSQETDRDVQPQHF	TGTGCCAGCAGCCAAGAGACGGACAGGGATGTACAGCCCCAGCATTTT
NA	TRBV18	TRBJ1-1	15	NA	CASSPSSGLNTEAFF	TGTGCCAGCTCACCATCATCGGGATTGAACACTGAAGCTTTCTTT
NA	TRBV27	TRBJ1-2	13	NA	CASSLSGGYGYTF	TGTGCCAGCAGTTTATCCGGGGGCTATGGCTACACCTTC
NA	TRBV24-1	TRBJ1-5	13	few	CATSGGGDQPQHF	TGTGCCACCAGTGGGGGGGGCGATCAGCCCCAGCATTTT
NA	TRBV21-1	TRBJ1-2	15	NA	CASSNPGTEAYGYTF	TGTGCCAGCAGTAACCCGGGGACAGAGGCTTATGGCTACACCTTC
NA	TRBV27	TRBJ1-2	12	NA	CASSPTGYGYTF	TGTGCCAGCAGTCCAACAGGCTATGGCTACACCTTC
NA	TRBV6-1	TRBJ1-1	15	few	CASSEGLRQEAEAFF	TGTGCCAGCAGTGAAGGCCTGAGACAGGAAGCTGAAGCTTTCTTT
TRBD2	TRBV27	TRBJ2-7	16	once	CASSLMLAGGHGEQYF	TGTGCCAGCAGTTTAATGCTAGCGGGAGGGCACGGCGAGCAGTACTTC
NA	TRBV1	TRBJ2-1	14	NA	CTSSGGRVRAEQFF	TGCACCAGCAGCGGGGGGAGGGTGAGGGCTGAGCAGTTCTTC
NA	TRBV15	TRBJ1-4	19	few	CATSREGGYLDPTNEKLFF	TGTGCCACCAGCAGAGAGGGGGGTTACCTAGACCCAACTAATGAAAAACTGTTTTTT
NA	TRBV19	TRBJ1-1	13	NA	CASSIDQGTEAFF	TGTGCCAGTAGTATAGACCAGGGTACTGAAGCTTTCTTT
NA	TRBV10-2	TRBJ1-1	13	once	CASSLQGTTEAFF	TGCGCCAGCAGTCTCCAGGGGACCACTGAAGCTTTCTTT
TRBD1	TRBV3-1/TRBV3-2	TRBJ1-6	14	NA	CASSPSWDSPPIHF	TGTGCCAGCAGCCCGTCCTGGGACAGTCCTCCTATCCACTTT
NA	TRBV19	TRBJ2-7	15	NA	CASDPGAGYSYEQYF	TGTGCCAGTGACCCAGGGGCAGGTTACTCCTACGAGCAGTACTTC
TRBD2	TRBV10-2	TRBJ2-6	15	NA	CASRRGDSGANVLTF	TGCGCCAGCAGGCGGGGGGACTCTGGGGCCAACGTCCTGACTTTC
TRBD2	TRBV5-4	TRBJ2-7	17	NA	CASSLTGAGGRRYEQYF	TGTGCCAGCAGCTTGACAGGAGCGGGGGGGCGGCGCTACGAGCAGTACTTC
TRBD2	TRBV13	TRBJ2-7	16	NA	CASSLRWPGGSYEQYF	TGTGCCAGCAGCTTAAGGTGGCCGGGAGGGTCCTACGAGCAGTACTTC
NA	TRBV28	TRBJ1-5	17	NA	CASRIAGSPYDNQPQHF	TGTGCCAGCAGGATAGCAGGGTCCCCATATGACAATCAGCCCCAGCATTTT
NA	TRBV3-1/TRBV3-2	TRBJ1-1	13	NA	CASSQDLHTEAFF	TGTGCCAGCAGCCAAGATCTCCACACTGAAGCTTTCTTT
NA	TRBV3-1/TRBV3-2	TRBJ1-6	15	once	CASSPLGTGNSPLHF	TGTGCCAGCAGCCCATTGGGCACTGGGAATTCACCCCTCCACTTT
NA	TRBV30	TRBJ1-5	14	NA	CAYRDKNSNQPQHF	TGTGCCTACCGGGACAAGAATAGCAATCAGCCCCAGCATTTT
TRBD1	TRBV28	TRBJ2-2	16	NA	CASSSFWTGGTGELFF	TGTGCCAGCAGTTCTTTTTGGACAGGGGGGACCGGGGAGCTGTTTTTT
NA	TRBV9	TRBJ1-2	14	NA	CASSVTGTPYGYTF	TGTGCCAGCAGCGTAACCGGGACACCCTATGGCTACACCTTC
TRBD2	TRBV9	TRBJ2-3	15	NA	CASSAGGWSTDTQYF	TGTGCCAGCAGCGCGGGGGGTTGGAGCACAGATACGCAGTATTTT
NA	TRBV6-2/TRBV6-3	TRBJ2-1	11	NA	CASSYTNEQFF	TGTGCCAGCAGTTACACTAATGAGCAGTTCTTC